Described below is a single TCR beta chain sequence and its context. What it binds is unknown. V lost 4 bases to trimming and J lost 0 bases; unmatched junction nucleotides: 6. Germline CDR1 reads MNHNS; CDR2 reads SASEGT. This CDR3 has 15 residues. The data originate from a study of cytomegalovirus exposure and HLA in healthy donors. Study overall: Among the approximately 410 genotyped donors, 65% to 90% were placed in the Caucasian-associated ancestry cluster. The study's findings and limits: Some V segments could not be told apart, so they were left out, TRBV6-2 and TRBV6-3 among them. It was confirmed in vitro that three of the CMV-associated chains were specific for CMV antigens. Several of the most significant clusters appeared, in a later analysis, to be linked to common viral pathogens.

With 60 Vbeta and 13 Jbeta primers, the PCR was carried out. The protocol was immunoSEQ multiplex PCR, while the TCRdb copy is restricted to in-frame clones and leaves out a portion. The data hold over 110,000 clones, with over 70% observed a single time. The chain has TRBV6-1 and TRBJ2-7, with 7 bases identical to TRBD1. The sequence derives from a man aged 35-49 years in good health and CMV-seronegative. Sequenced sample: PBMCs. CDR3 DNA sequence: TGTGCCAGCAGTGCCGGGGACAGCGTCTCCTACGAGCAGTACTTC. Translated: CASSAGDSVSYEQYF.